The present entry profiles one T cell receptor beta chain with its context. This sample is drawn from a study of shared clonotypes between healthy human individuals. Clones were sequenced by immunoSEQ multiplex PCR, and TCRdb holds only the in-frame ones, with some missing. This sample has about 1.5 million clones; around 98% occur once, and the top ten carry about 0.42%. The clonotype originates from a man younger than 45 in good health. Sequencing used naive CD4+ T cells sorted from blood. Subset described: CD45RA+ positively selected.

CDR3 coding DNA: TGTGCCAGTAGCTCCCCGGGACAGGGGGCCTTCGAGCAGTACTTC. Encoded protein: CASSSPGQGAFEQYF. This chain uses TRBV19 with TRBJ2-7; TRBD1 matches 12 bases. The V segment lost 6 bases and the J segment 6 bases; nucleotides outside the gene matches: 9. The CDR3 covers 15 residues. Germline assignment: CDR1 LNHDA and CDR2 SQIVND (reference sequence).